This is a list of T cell receptor beta chains from one sample in a study of blood T cell repertoires in COVID-19. TCRdb keeps only in-frame clones here, not all; method: immunoSEQ multiplex PCR. The sample yields roughly 88,000 clones, 75% to 95% seen once. The sample taken for sequencing was peripheral blood. The receptors were gathered from a woman in her forties or fifties in a cohort sampled during active COVID-19. The CDR3 runs from the conserved cysteine through the conserved F or W. Fields, in order: clone size, J gene, D gene, V gene, CDR3 DNA, CDR3 protein. A D gene is named only where the DNA matches it firmly. Not every row has a clone size; where given, it reads once, few, many or a size class.

size: .; J: TRBJ2-7; D: .; V: TRBV29-1; DNA: TGCAGCCAAAATGGGGCAGCCCTATCCTACGAGCAGTACTTC; CDR3: CSQNGAALSYEQYF
size: .; J: TRBJ1-5; D: .; V: TRBV7-2; DNA: TGTGCCAGCAGCTTAGGGGGCGACGGTCAGCCCCAGCATTTT; CDR3: CASSLGGDGQPQHF
size: .; J: TRBJ1-6; D: .; V: TRBV19; DNA: TGTGCCAGTAGTCTCCCCCGGACAAACTATAATTCACCCCTCCACTTT; CDR3: CASSLPRTNYNSPLHF
size: .; J: TRBJ2-1; D: .; V: TRBV2; DNA: TGTGCCAGCAGTGAATTCCGGGGAGGGGGGGCCAATGAGCAGTTCTTC; CDR3: CASSEFRGGGANEQFF
size: .; J: TRBJ1-2; D: TRBD1; V: TRBV5-6; DNA: TGTGCCAGCACCTCCGGGCCGGGACAGACAAACTATGGCTACACCTTC; CDR3: CASTSGPGQTNYGYTF
size: .; J: TRBJ2-1; D: .; V: TRBV28; DNA: TGTGCCAGCAGCCTTAGAAGTGAGCAGTTCTTC; CDR3: CASSLRSEQFF
size: .; J: TRBJ2-7; D: TRBD2; V: TRBV29-1; DNA: TGCAGCGTTGGTATAGCGGGATACGAGCAGTACTTC; CDR3: CSVGIAGYEQYF
size: .; J: TRBJ1-5; D: .; V: TRBV3-1/TRBV3-2; DNA: TGTGCCAGCAGCCAACTCAGCGAGAAACCCCAGCATTTT; CDR3: CASSQLSEKPQHF
size: .; J: TRBJ1-5; D: .; V: TRBV27; DNA: TGTGCCAGCAGTTCGGGGGGTAATCAGCCCCAGCATTTT; CDR3: CASSSGGNQPQHF
size: .; J: TRBJ2-1; D: TRBD2; V: TRBV5-1; DNA: TGCGCCAGCAGCTTGGCCGAACTAGCGGGGTACAATGAGCAGTTCTTC; CDR3: CASSLAELAGYNEQFF
size: few; J: TRBJ1-5; D: .; V: TRBV4-2; DNA: TGTGCCAGCAGCCAAGATACGGCGCTACGGGATCAGCCCCAGCATTTT; CDR3: CASSQDTALRDQPQHF
size: .; J: TRBJ2-1; D: .; V: TRBV18; DNA: TGTGCCAGCCATGCCGGGACTTCCAACAATGAGCAGTTCTTC; CDR3: CASHAGTSNNEQFF
size: .; J: TRBJ2-1; D: TRBD2; V: TRBV18; DNA: TGTGCCAGCTCACCAAGGGCCGCTATAGCGGGAGGGTACAATGAGCAGTTCTTC; CDR3: CASSPRAAIAGGYNEQFF
size: .; J: TRBJ1-1; D: TRBD1; V: TRBV10-2; DNA: TGCGCCAGCAGTGGGGGACAGGGTGGTGGTGAAGCTTTCTTT; CDR3: CASSGGQGGGEAFF
size: .; J: TRBJ1-1; D: .; V: TRBV12-3/TRBV12-4; DNA: TGTGCCAGCAGTTTTGACTCCTACACTGAAGCTTTCTTT; CDR3: CASSFDSYTEAFF
size: .; J: TRBJ2-1; D: TRBD2; V: TRBV6-2/TRBV6-3; DNA: TGTGCCAGCAGTCACACTAGCGGGAGGGCCATATCCTACAATGAGCAGTTCTTC; CDR3: CASSHTSGRAISYNEQFF
size: .; J: TRBJ2-2; D: TRBD1; V: TRBV7-9; DNA: TGTGCCAGCAGCCCTAGGACAGGCTCGAACACCGGGGAGCTGTTTTTT; CDR3: CASSPRTGSNTGELFF
size: .; J: TRBJ2-1; D: .; V: TRBV18; DNA: TGTGCCAGCTCACCATTTACTTTTGAGCAGTTCTTC; CDR3: CASSPFTFEQFF
size: .; J: TRBJ1-2; D: .; V: TRBV28; DNA: TGTGCCAGCAGATTACCAGGCAGGGCTAACTATGGCTACACCTTC; CDR3: CASRLPGRANYGYTF
size: .; J: TRBJ2-2; D: TRBD2; V: TRBV24-1; DNA: TGTGCCACCAGTGTCCCGGCCGGGAGGGGCACCGGGGAGCTGTTTTTT; CDR3: CATSVPAGRGTGELFF
size: .; J: TRBJ2-5; D: .; V: TRBV24-1; DNA: TGTGCCACCAGTGATTTGCCCGGTCTCCAGTACTTC; CDR3: CATSDLPGLQYF
size: .; J: TRBJ2-5; D: TRBD1; V: TRBV19; DNA: TGTGCCAGTAGTATGGGGACAGTACAAGAGACCCAGTACTTC; CDR3: CASSMGTVQETQYF
size: .; J: TRBJ1-6; D: TRBD1; V: TRBV10-3; DNA: TGTGCCATCAGTTCAGGACAGGGGCGGCGTTCACCCCTCCACTTT; CDR3: CAISSGQGRRSPLHF
size: .; J: TRBJ1-3; D: .; V: TRBV29-1; DNA: TGCAGCGTTGGGGGCAGAGACTCTGGAAACACCATATATTTT; CDR3: CSVGGRDSGNTIYF
size: .; J: TRBJ2-5; D: .; V: TRBV3-1/TRBV3-2; DNA: TGTGCCAGCAGCCACCCGGTCCAAGAGACCCAGTACTTC; CDR3: CASSHPVQETQYF
size: .; J: TRBJ2-7; D: TRBD1; V: TRBV11-2; DNA: TGTGCCAGCAGCCCCTGGACAGGGCCCTACGAGCAGTACTTC; CDR3: CASSPWTGPYEQYF
size: few; J: TRBJ1-5; D: TRBD1; V: TRBV27; DNA: TGTGCCAGCAGTTCGGGACAGGGGGGTTTTCAGCCCCAGCATTTT; CDR3: CASSSGQGGFQPQHF
size: .; J: TRBJ2-7; D: TRBD1; V: TRBV19; DNA: TGTGCCAGTAGCCGGACAGGGGGCTTCGACGAGCAGTACTTC; CDR3: CASSRTGGFDEQYF
size: .; J: TRBJ2-2; D: .; V: TRBV2; DNA: TGTGCCAGCAGTGAGTGGCAGGTGGGCACCGGGGAGCTGTTTTTT; CDR3: CASSEWQVGTGELFF
size: .; J: TRBJ1-1; D: .; V: TRBV28; DNA: TGTGCCAGCAGTTTACAGGACACTGAAGCTTTCTTT; CDR3: CASSLQDTEAFF
size: once; J: TRBJ1-1; D: .; V: TRBV5-4; DNA: TGTGCCAGCAGCTTAGACAGGTTAGGCGCTTTCTTT; CDR3: CASSLDRLGAFF
size: .; J: TRBJ1-1; D: .; V: TRBV15; DNA: TGTGCCACCAGCAGAGCGCACAGGGTCGGCACTGAAGCTTTCTTT; CDR3: CATSRAHRVGTEAFF
size: once; J: TRBJ2-1; D: .; V: TRBV7-9; DNA: TGTGCCACCTCGAGGACTGAGGGCTATGAGCAGTTCTTC; CDR3: CATSRTEGYEQFF
size: .; J: TRBJ2-2; D: .; V: TRBV2; DNA: TGTGCCAGCAGTCAGGGGGGCCACGGGGAGCTGTTTTTT; CDR3: CASSQGGHGELFF
size: few; J: TRBJ1-5; D: .; V: TRBV7-3; DNA: TGTGCCAGCAGCTTAGACATTACGTTCCCCCAGCATTTT; CDR3: CASSLDITFPQHF
size: .; J: TRBJ1-3; D: .; V: TRBV18; DNA: TGTGCCAGCGCCCCCTGGACAAGGACCTACTCTGGAAACACCATATATTTT; CDR3: CASAPWTRTYSGNTIYF
size: .; J: TRBJ2-7; D: TRBD1; V: TRBV5-6; DNA: TGTGCCAGCAGCTTGGCACTTGCGACAGGGGTGACGTACGAGCAGTACTTC; CDR3: CASSLALATGVTYEQYF
size: .; J: TRBJ1-3; D: .; V: TRBV28; DNA: TGTGCCAGCGCCCCCGCGGTAGTCTACGGAAACACCATATATTTT; CDR3: CASAPAVVYGNTIYF
size: .; J: TRBJ2-1; D: TRBD2; V: TRBV9; DNA: TGTGCCAGCAGCGTAGGGACTAGCGGAAGAAATGAGCAGTTCTTC; CDR3: CASSVGTSGRNEQFF
size: .; J: TRBJ2-1; D: TRBD2; V: TRBV11-2; DNA: TGTGCCAGCAGCTTAGTGTGGCGGGGGGGCCAGAATGAGCAGTTCTTC; CDR3: CASSLVWRGGQNEQFF
size: .; J: TRBJ1-5; D: .; V: TRBV6-6; DNA: TGTGCCAGTGGCGGCCCAGGGGCCAATCAGCCCCAGCATTTT; CDR3: CASGGPGANQPQHF
size: once; J: TRBJ2-7; D: TRBD1; V: TRBV12-5; DNA: TGTGCTAGTGGTTTGTCCAGGGGGCGCAACGAGCAGTACTTC; CDR3: CASGLSRGRNEQYF